These T cell receptor beta chains were read from a single sample in a study of OX40 agonist ivuxolimab in advanced cancers. Libraries were prepared by immunoSEQ multiplex PCR; TCRdb keeps only in-frame clonotypes and omits some of them. The sample contains some 120,000 clones, 80% to 95% of which appear only once. Sequencing used CD4+ or CD8+ T cells sorted from blood, obtained in a trial of the OX40 agonist ivuxolimab. Receptors were obtained from an adult with an advanced solid tumor such as melanoma, head and neck, liver or kidney cancer. Each CDR3 is given with its conserved first and last residue. The D gene is left open where the match is weak. Not every row has a clone size; where given, it reads once, few, many or a size class.

d_gene: NA; v_gene: TRBV7-2; j_gene: TRBJ2-1; len: 15; abundance: NA; CDR3nt: TGTGCCAGCAGCTTTCTGGCCCAGGGTTACAATGAGCAGTTCTTC; CDR3aa: CASSFLAQGYNEQFF
d_gene: TRBD1; v_gene: TRBV11-2; j_gene: TRBJ1-2; len: 13; abundance: NA; CDR3nt: TGTGCCAGCAGCCAGGACAGGGAGCGTCTATGGACCTTC; CDR3aa: CASSQDRERLWTF
d_gene: NA; v_gene: TRBV7-9; j_gene: TRBJ2-7; len: 18; abundance: NA; CDR3nt: TGTGCCAGCAGCTTAAAGTGGGGAGACTATTTAAGCCCCTACGAGCAGTACTTC; CDR3aa: CASSLKWGDYLSPYEQYF
d_gene: NA; v_gene: TRBV5-5; j_gene: TRBJ1-5; len: 15; abundance: NA; CDR3nt: TGTGCCAGCAGCCTTGTAGGGTTTAGCAATCAGCCCCAGCATTTT; CDR3aa: CASSLVGFSNQPQHF
d_gene: TRBD1; v_gene: TRBV28; j_gene: TRBJ1-5; len: 14; abundance: NA; CDR3nt: TGTGCCAGCAGCCGAGGGGGCATCAATCAGCCCCAGCATTTT; CDR3aa: CASSRGGINQPQHF
d_gene: NA; v_gene: TRBV5-1; j_gene: TRBJ2-3; len: 14; abundance: NA; CDR3nt: TGCGCCAGCAGCTTGTCTCCAGGCACAGATACGCAGTATTTT; CDR3aa: CASSLSPGTDTQYF
d_gene: NA; v_gene: TRBV19; j_gene: TRBJ1-5; len: 13; abundance: NA; CDR3nt: TGTGCCAGTATGCAGGGTGGCAATCAGCCCCAGCATTTT; CDR3aa: CASMQGGNQPQHF
d_gene: NA; v_gene: TRBV27; j_gene: TRBJ1-1; len: 13; abundance: NA; CDR3nt: TGTGCCAGCAGTTTATCAGGGGCCACTGAAGCTTTCTTT; CDR3aa: CASSLSGATEAFF
d_gene: NA; v_gene: TRBV4-1; j_gene: TRBJ1-2; len: 11; abundance: NA; CDR3nt: TGCGCCAGCAGCCAAGAGGGACGCTACACCTTC; CDR3aa: CASSQEGRYTF
d_gene: NA; v_gene: TRBV7-9; j_gene: TRBJ1-1; len: 14; abundance: once; CDR3nt: TGTGCCAGCAGCTTAGGCACAGGGAACACTGAAGCTTTCTTT; CDR3aa: CASSLGTGNTEAFF
d_gene: NA; v_gene: TRBV7-8; j_gene: TRBJ1-1; len: 14; abundance: NA; CDR3nt: TGTGCCAGCAGCTTTTCAGGGATGGGCACTGAAGCTTTCTTT; CDR3aa: CASSFSGMGTEAFF
d_gene: NA; v_gene: TRBV7-2; j_gene: TRBJ2-2; len: 17; abundance: NA; CDR3nt: TGTGCCAGCAGCTTAGTTGGAGCGGGCGCGAACACCGGGGAGCTGTTTTTT; CDR3aa: CASSLVGAGANTGELFF
d_gene: TRBD2; v_gene: TRBV5-1; j_gene: TRBJ2-1; len: 15; abundance: NA; CDR3nt: TGCGCCAGCAGCTTACTAGCGGGAGGCGAGGCTGAGCAGTTCTTC; CDR3aa: CASSLLAGGEAEQFF
d_gene: NA; v_gene: TRBV5-1; j_gene: TRBJ2-7; len: 13; abundance: NA; CDR3nt: TGCACCAGCAGCTTGGGGACTGCCTACGAGCAGTACTTC; CDR3aa: CTSSLGTAYEQYF
d_gene: TRBD2; v_gene: TRBV7-8; j_gene: TRBJ2-6; len: 18; abundance: NA; CDR3nt: TGTGCCAGCAGCATGAAGCGGGATACCCTCTCTGGGGCCAACGTCCTGACTTTC; CDR3aa: CASSMKRDTLSGANVLTF
d_gene: TRBD1; v_gene: TRBV27; j_gene: TRBJ1-1; len: 17; abundance: NA; CDR3nt: TGTGCCAGCAGTCGAGGGGACAGGGGGCGTCGGAACACTGAAGCTTTCTTT; CDR3aa: CASSRGDRGRRNTEAFF
d_gene: TRBD1; v_gene: TRBV25-1; j_gene: TRBJ2-2; len: 15; abundance: NA; CDR3nt: TGTGCCAGCAGTGCTCAGGGGGCAATGGGCGGGGAGCTGTTTTTT; CDR3aa: CASSAQGAMGGELFF
d_gene: NA; v_gene: TRBV6-5; j_gene: TRBJ2-7; len: 15; abundance: NA; CDR3nt: TGTGCCAGCAGTTCCACGGGGTTCGATTTCAACGAGCAGTACTTC; CDR3aa: CASSSTGFDFNEQYF
d_gene: TRBD2; v_gene: TRBV4-1; j_gene: TRBJ2-1; len: 15; abundance: NA; CDR3nt: TGCGCCAGCAAACCACTAGCGGGAGTCAACAATGAGCAGTTCTTC; CDR3aa: CASKPLAGVNNEQFF
d_gene: TRBD2; v_gene: TRBV29-1; j_gene: TRBJ2-5; len: 18; abundance: NA; CDR3nt: TGCAGCGTTACCCGGACTAGCGGGAGGGGACTGTACCAAGAGACCCAGTACTTC; CDR3aa: CSVTRTSGRGLYQETQYF
d_gene: TRBD1; v_gene: TRBV5-8; j_gene: TRBJ2-5; len: 14; abundance: NA; CDR3nt: TGTGCCAGCAGCCCCGGGACAGAGAGAGAGACCCAGTACTTC; CDR3aa: CASSPGTERETQYF
d_gene: NA; v_gene: TRBV18; j_gene: TRBJ2-7; len: 18; abundance: NA; CDR3nt: TGTGCCAGCTCTCCCTTCGTCGGGACACCTAACAACGGCGACGAGCAGTACTTC; CDR3aa: CASSPFVGTPNNGDEQYF
d_gene: TRBD2; v_gene: TRBV9; j_gene: TRBJ2-2; len: 22; abundance: NA; CDR3nt: TGTGCCAGCAGCGAAGAAATTTTCCCGGGACTAGCGGGAGGCGGGAACACCGGGGAGCTGTTTTTT; CDR3aa: CASSEEIFPGLAGGGNTGELFF
d_gene: NA; v_gene: TRBV18; j_gene: TRBJ2-7; len: 12; abundance: NA; CDR3nt: TGTGCCAGCTCACCAGGAGTAGGCGAGCAGTACTTC; CDR3aa: CASSPGVGEQYF
d_gene: NA; v_gene: TRBV10-2; j_gene: TRBJ2-2; len: 15; abundance: once; CDR3nt: TGCGCCATCCTGGCGGCGCCGTCGAACACCGGGGAGCTGTTTTTT; CDR3aa: CAILAAPSNTGELFF
d_gene: TRBD1; v_gene: TRBV28; j_gene: TRBJ1-5; len: 15; abundance: once; CDR3nt: TGTGCCAGCAGTTTCCCTCGACAGGGCGGTCAGCCCCAGCATTTT; CDR3aa: CASSFPRQGGQPQHF
d_gene: NA; v_gene: TRBV4-2; j_gene: TRBJ1-2; len: 17; abundance: NA; CDR3nt: TGTGCCAGCAGCCAAGATCGTTTAGCAGGCTCGACCTATGGCTACACCTTC; CDR3aa: CASSQDRLAGSTYGYTF
d_gene: NA; v_gene: TRBV28; j_gene: TRBJ2-7; len: 13; abundance: NA; CDR3nt: TGTGCCAGCAGTGTGATGGGGTTCTACGAGCAGTACTTC; CDR3aa: CASSVMGFYEQYF
d_gene: NA; v_gene: TRBV7-8; j_gene: TRBJ2-7; len: 15; abundance: NA; CDR3nt: TGTGCCAGCAGCTCAACAAACGGGGTCTTCTACGAGCAGTACTTC; CDR3aa: CASSSTNGVFYEQYF
d_gene: NA; v_gene: TRBV7-2; j_gene: TRBJ2-1; len: 14; abundance: NA; CDR3nt: TGTGCCAGCGGAAGCGAGTCATTCAGCAATGAGCAGTTCTTC; CDR3aa: CASGSESFSNEQFF
d_gene: TRBD2; v_gene: TRBV5-1; j_gene: TRBJ2-5; len: 16; abundance: NA; CDR3nt: TGCGCCAGCAGCTTGGACCCGGGAGGAGGGCGGGAGACCCAGTACTTC; CDR3aa: CASSLDPGGGRETQYF
d_gene: NA; v_gene: TRBV11-1; j_gene: TRBJ1-3; len: 15; abundance: NA; CDR3nt: TGTGCCAGCAGTCTGGACAGCGTCTCTGGAAACACCATATATTTT; CDR3aa: CASSLDSVSGNTIYF
d_gene: NA; v_gene: TRBV9; j_gene: TRBJ2-7; len: 13; abundance: NA; CDR3nt: TGTGCCAGCAGCCAAAGGGGGTCCTACGAGCAGTACTTC; CDR3aa: CASSQRGSYEQYF
d_gene: TRBD1; v_gene: TRBV7-6; j_gene: TRBJ2-3; len: 15; abundance: NA; CDR3nt: TGTGCCAGCAGCTTAAACAGGGGACGCACAGATACGCAGTATTTT; CDR3aa: CASSLNRGRTDTQYF
d_gene: NA; v_gene: TRBV29-1; j_gene: TRBJ1-2; len: 15; abundance: NA; CDR3nt: TGCAGCGTTGAAGACTCGGACATCCTCAACTATGGCTACACCTTC; CDR3aa: CSVEDSDILNYGYTF
d_gene: NA; v_gene: TRBV14; j_gene: TRBJ2-3; len: 15; abundance: NA; CDR3nt: TGTGCCAGCAGCCACTTGGACCCAACCCAAGATACGCAGTATTTT; CDR3aa: CASSHLDPTQDTQYF
d_gene: NA; v_gene: TRBV30; j_gene: TRBJ2-5; len: 12; abundance: NA; CDR3nt: TGTGCCTGGAGTGTAAACGTCTTCGGGCAGTACTTC; CDR3aa: CAWSVNVFGQYF
d_gene: NA; v_gene: TRBV28; j_gene: TRBJ2-7; len: 15; abundance: NA; CDR3nt: TGTGCCAGCAGTTCACCGGGGGGCTACGACTACGAGCAGTACTTC; CDR3aa: CASSSPGGYDYEQYF
d_gene: NA; v_gene: TRBV7-2; j_gene: TRBJ2-5; len: 13; abundance: NA; CDR3nt: TGTGCCAGCAGCTTAGGAGGGTATGAGACCCAGTACTTC; CDR3aa: CASSLGGYETQYF
d_gene: TRBD2; v_gene: TRBV6-1; j_gene: TRBJ2-7; len: 14; abundance: NA; CDR3nt: TGTGCCAGCAGTGGGGGAACCGGGACTAGCAAGAAGTACTTC; CDR3aa: CASSGGTGTSKKYF
d_gene: NA; v_gene: TRBV28; j_gene: TRBJ1-3; len: 15; abundance: NA; CDR3nt: TGTGCCAGCAGTTTTCCCTGGGAGTCCGGAAACACCATATATTTT; CDR3aa: CASSFPWESGNTIYF
d_gene: NA; v_gene: TRBV5-6; j_gene: TRBJ2-1; len: 15; abundance: NA; CDR3nt: TGTGCCAGCAGCTTGGAAGCATACTCCTACAATGAGCAGTTCTTC; CDR3aa: CASSLEAYSYNEQFF
d_gene: TRBD1; v_gene: TRBV7-2; j_gene: TRBJ1-4; len: 15; abundance: NA; CDR3nt: TGTGCCAGCAGCAAAGAGGAGGGGGCGCGCGAAAAACTGTTTTTT; CDR3aa: CASSKEEGAREKLFF
d_gene: TRBD2; v_gene: TRBV12-5; j_gene: TRBJ2-7; len: 14; abundance: NA; CDR3nt: TGTGCTAGTGGTAGCCTAGCGGGGAGCTACGAGCAGTACTTC; CDR3aa: CASGSLAGSYEQYF
d_gene: NA; v_gene: TRBV28; j_gene: TRBJ2-7; len: 14; abundance: NA; CDR3nt: TGTGCCAGCAGTTTATTTTCCAGCTCGTACGAGCAGTACTTC; CDR3aa: CASSLFSSSYEQYF
d_gene: NA; v_gene: TRBV6-5; j_gene: TRBJ2-1; len: 16; abundance: NA; CDR3nt: TGTGCCAGCAGTTACACCTGGACTCGTCCGTACAATGAGCAGTTCTTC; CDR3aa: CASSYTWTRPYNEQFF
d_gene: TRBD2; v_gene: TRBV2; j_gene: TRBJ2-3; len: 15; abundance: NA; CDR3nt: TGTGCCAGCAGCAGGCAGACTAGCGGAACAGATACGCAGTATTTT; CDR3aa: CASSRQTSGTDTQYF
d_gene: TRBD1; v_gene: TRBV7-2; j_gene: TRBJ1-2; len: 15; abundance: once; CDR3nt: TGTGCCAGCAGCTTAGAGCGACAGGGGAACTATGGCTACACCTTC; CDR3aa: CASSLERQGNYGYTF
d_gene: NA; v_gene: TRBV7-2; j_gene: TRBJ1-4; len: 14; abundance: NA; CDR3nt: TGTGCCAGCAGCTTAGACTTGTCAAATGAAAAACTGTTTTTT; CDR3aa: CASSLDLSNEKLFF
d_gene: NA; v_gene: TRBV1; j_gene: TRBJ2-1; len: 16; abundance: NA; CDR3nt: TGCACCAGCAGCCAAGAAGGGGCTAGCGGCCTCAATGAGCAGTTCTTC; CDR3aa: CTSSQEGASGLNEQFF
d_gene: NA; v_gene: TRBV28; j_gene: TRBJ1-4; len: 14; abundance: NA; CDR3nt: TGTGCCAGCAGCCTCAGTGCCTGGAATGAAAAACTGTTTTTT; CDR3aa: CASSLSAWNEKLFF